These T cell receptor beta chains were read from a single sample in a study of CD8 T cells in ankylosing spondylitis. Using its own MiXCR run on the 5' RACE reads, TCRdb lists one record per CDR3 protein. The sample records more than 650,000 distinct CDR3 sequences, about an eighth being singletons. The specimen sequenced was blood, either unsorted or a sorted T cell fraction (not recorded which). These receptors came from a male donor with ankylosing spondylitis. Both conserved end residues are part of each CDR3. Each record gives: J gene, V gene, clone size, D gene, CDR3 DNA, CDR3 protein. D genes are given only for firm matches. Clone size is not always given. Where it is, it says once, few, many or a class for expanded clones.

j_call: TRBJ2-3
v_call: TRBV7-9
clone_size: few
d_call: NA
cdr3_nt: TGTGCCAGCAGCCCTACAGTAAGACACGACTCCTATACGCAGTATTTT
cdr3_aa: CASSPTVRHDSYTQYF

j_call: TRBJ1-4
v_call: TRBV4-2
clone_size: NA
d_call: TRBD1
cdr3_nt: TGTGCCAGCAGCCAAGGAGGGGGCGAAAAACTGTTTTTT
cdr3_aa: CASSQGGGEKLFF

j_call: TRBJ2-1
v_call: TRBV20-1
clone_size: NA
d_call: NA
cdr3_nt: TGCAGTGCTAGGGTGCTGGGGCGCGATGAGCAGTTCTTC
cdr3_aa: CSARVLGRDEQFF

j_call: TRBJ1-2
v_call: TRBV5-8
clone_size: few
d_call: NA
cdr3_nt: TGTGCCAGCAGCCGACAGTTTAACTATGGCTACACCTTC
cdr3_aa: CASSRQFNYGYTF

j_call: TRBJ2-3
v_call: TRBV9
clone_size: few
d_call: NA
cdr3_nt: TGTGCCAGCAGCGTAGTCGCAGATACGCAGTATTTT
cdr3_aa: CASSVVADTQYF

j_call: TRBJ2-2
v_call: TRBV4-3
clone_size: few
d_call: NA
cdr3_nt: TGCGCCAGCAGCCAAGACTGGGTTACCGGGGAGCTGTTTTTT
cdr3_aa: CASSQDWVTGELFF

j_call: TRBJ2-1
v_call: TRBV4-3
clone_size: NA
d_call: NA
cdr3_nt: TGCGCCAGCAGCCAAGCGTTCCTCGGCAATGAGCAGTTCTTC
cdr3_aa: CASSQAFLGNEQFF

j_call: TRBJ2-7
v_call: TRBV12-3/TRBV12-4
clone_size: many
d_call: TRBD1
cdr3_nt: TGTGCCAGCAGTAAGGGACAGGGGACTTACGAGCAGTACTTC
cdr3_aa: CASSKGQGTYEQYF

j_call: TRBJ2-3
v_call: TRBV28
clone_size: NA
d_call: TRBD1
cdr3_nt: TGTGCCAGCAGTCCTACAGGGACAGGGGCAGATACGCAGTATTTT
cdr3_aa: CASSPTGTGADTQYF

j_call: TRBJ1-6
v_call: TRBV20-1
clone_size: few
d_call: NA
cdr3_nt: TGCAGTGCTAGAAAAGCTAGGAATTCACCCCTCCACTTT
cdr3_aa: CSARKARNSPLHF

j_call: TRBJ2-5
v_call: TRBV20-1
clone_size: many
d_call: TRBD1
cdr3_nt: TGCAGTGCTAGAGGCAGGGGGCGAGAGACCCAGTACTTC
cdr3_aa: CSARGRGRETQYF